The next 29 T cell receptor beta chains were all read from a single sample in a study of blood T cell repertoires in COVID-19. Libraries were prepared by immunoSEQ multiplex PCR; TCRdb keeps only in-frame clonotypes and omits some of them. The table lists about 200,000 clones, approximately 90% of them singletons. The sample consisted of peripheral blood. The receptors derive from a man aged 60 to 69 who had recovered from COVID-19.

CDR3 sequence reads: CASSSIYEQYF. The CDR3 DNA is TGTGCCAGCAGCTCTATCTACGAGCAGTACTTC. V and J are TRBV3-1 (or the pseudogene TRBV3-2) and TRBJ2-7; D is uncertain. The germline V gene has CDR1 LGHDT and CDR2 YNNKEL (reference sequence). The CDR3 is 11 residues long. Trimming took off 5 bases at V and 3 bases at J, with 5 bases between the two ends.

The V and J genes are TRBV11-2 and TRBJ2-7, with unresolved D. Trimming left V 4 bases short and J 0 bases short, with 7 bases between. CDR3 size: 13 residues. CDR1 and CDR2 from the germline V gene are SGHAT and FQNNGV. DNA of the CDR3: TGTGCCAGCAGCTCCCCCCTCTCCTACGAGCAGTACTTC. Translation: CASSSPLSYEQYF.

The chain recombines TRBV6-5 with TRBJ1-1; maybe TRBD1 (6 bases). V lost 5 bases, J lost 5 bases, and 9 bases lay in between. Germline CDR1 and CDR2: MNHEY and SVGAGI. The CDR3 extends over 12 amino acids. CDR3 protein: CASSPDRTEAFF. CDR3 nucleotides: TGTGCCAGCAGTCCGGACAGAACTGAAGCTTTCTTT.

The CDR3 DNA is TGTGCCAGCAGCCACCTACAGGGGTCGGGGCCCCAGCATTTT. It is translated as CASSHLQGSGPQHF. This rearrangement joins TRBV3-1 (or the pseudogene TRBV3-2) to TRBJ1-5; 7 bases line up with TRBD1. The trim removed 3 bases at V and 9 bases at J, leaving 8 bases unmatched. The germline CDR1 and CDR2 sequences are LGHDT and YNNKEL (reference sequence). This CDR3 is 14 amino acids long.

This rearrangement joins TRBV6-1 to TRBJ2-1, with D unresolved. The germline CDR1 and CDR2 sequences are MNHNS and SASEGT. This CDR3 spans 12 amino acids. V was trimmed by 2 bases and J by 8 bases, leaving 7 bases between them. The CDR3: CASSEFIHEQFF. The CDR3, as DNA: TGTGCCAGCAGTGAATTCATTCATGAGCAGTTCTTC.

The chain has TRBV27 and TRBJ2-7, with 8 bases lining up with TRBD1. Germline-derived CDR1 and CDR2 are MNHEY and SMNVEV (reference sequence). With V trimmed by 6 bases and J by 6 bases, 10 bases remained unmatched. The CDR3 has 14 residues. DNA for the CDR3: TGTGCCAGCAGATTTACGACTGACAGGGGCGAGCAGTACTTC. Its translation is CASRFTTDRGEQYF.

The chain carries TRBV11-2 and TRBJ1-3; D is uncertain. The V gene lost 3 bases and the J gene lost 2 bases, with 11 bases spanning the gap. CDR3 length equals 15 residues. Germline V gene lookup returns CDR1 SGHAT and CDR2 FQNNGV. The CDR3 coding sequence is TGTGCCAGCAGCTTCGGGGATTTACCTGGAAACACCATATATTTT. This translates into CASSFGDLPGNTIYF.

The CDR3 nucleotides are TGTGCCAGCAGCCAAGTCGGGGGAGGGGGTTCACCCCTCCACTTT. Translation: CASSQVGGGGSPLHF. This sequence joins TRBV14 and TRBJ1-6; D may be TRBD1 (6 bases). The germline V gene encodes CDR1 SGHDN and CDR2 FVKESK. The CDR3 length is 15 residues. Trimming removed 1 base from V and 9 bases from J, with 13 bases in between.

The genes are TRBV18 and TRBJ1-1, with 9 bases fitting TRBD1. Trimming removed 1 base from V and 1 base from J; junction bases left unmatched: 10. CDR1 is KGHSH, CDR2 LQKENI, per germline. The CDR3 has 18 residues. CDR3 nucleotide sequence: TGTGCCAGCTCACCACGGTTAGGACAGGGGCCCTCGAACACTGAAGCTTTCTTT. Translating gives CASSPRLGQGPSNTEAFF.

This chain links TRBV24-1 with TRBJ2-1, with 9 bases lining up with TRBD2. Per germline, CDR1 KGHDR and CDR2 SFDVKD. This CDR3 has 17 residues. Trimming took 3 bases from V and 8 from J; bases not matched to a gene: 13. CDR3 in DNA: TGTGCCACCAGTGATGTGGCGGCTAGCGGGAATTTCTATGAGCAGTTCTTC. Its protein product is CATSDVAASGNFYEQFF.

The chain carries TRBV10-3 and TRBJ2-1; 8 bases map to TRBD1. Germline values: CDR1 ENHRY, CDR2 SYGVKD. The CDR3 contains 15 residues. The trim removed 2 bases at V and 10 bases at J, leaving 10 bases unmatched. The DNA of the CDR3 is TGTGCCATCAGTGAGGGCGACCAGGGGGCGAGGGAGCAGTTCTTC. It codes for CAISEGDQGAREQFF.

The CDR3 loop is CASSLVPGGSGTYNEQFF. The CDR3 coding sequence is TGTGCCAGCAGCTTAGTTCCAGGGGGAAGTGGGACCTACAATGAGCAGTTCTTC. This chain links TRBV7-2 with TRBJ2-1; 7 bases align to TRBD1. The germline V gene has CDR1 SGHTA and CDR2 FQGNSA. The CDR3 is made up of 18 amino acids. The trim removed 1 base at V and 2 bases at J, leaving 11 bases unmatched.

J is TRBJ2-1 and V is TRBV10-2, with D maybe TRBD1 (5 bases). Between the trimmed V and J ends, which lost 5 bases and 7 bases, there was a span of 12 bases. The CDR3 sequence is 13 residues long. Germline lookup yields CDR1 WSHSY and CDR2 SAAADI. CDR3 bases: TGCGCCAGCAGTTACAGGAGACAAAATGAGCAGTTCTTC. It codes for CASSYRRQNEQFF.

The gene calls are TRBV18 and TRBJ1-6; no clear D. The germline CDR1 and CDR2 sequences are KGHSH and LQKENI. This CDR3 region has 14 residues. The V and J ends lost 3 bases and 6 bases respectively, with 9 bases between them. The CDR3 reads CASSPVQLNSPLHF. Written as DNA, the CDR3 is TGTGCCAGCTCACCGGTCCAACTTAATTCACCCCTCCACTTT.

The chain carries TRBV5-1 and TRBJ2-1, with D maybe TRBD2 (5 bases). The V end lost 3 bases, the J end lost 0 bases, and 22 bases lay between the germline ends. CDR3 size: 19 residues. Germline V gives CDR1 SGHRS, CDR2 YFSETQ. Here the CDR3 DNA reads TGCGCCAGCAGCTCGGTCAGTTGGACTTCCACTAGCTCCTACAATGAGCAGTTCTTC. Its protein product is CASSSVSWTSTSSYNEQFF.

Regarding this clone: The identical CDR3 is also encoded by other nucleotide sequences in the sample. This sequence joins TRBV3-1 (or the pseudogene TRBV3-2) and TRBJ2-1; 7 bases map to TRBD2. The CDR3 is 13 amino acids. The J segment lost 7 bases and the V segment lost 1 base, leaving 1 base of the junction unmatched. Germline V CDR1 and CDR2: LGHDT, YNNKEL (reference sequence). CDR3 DNA: TGTGCCAGCAGCCAAGCCGGGGGGAATGAGCAGTTCTTC. This codes for CASSQAGGNEQFF.

The V and J genes are TRBV19 and TRBJ1-1; D gene unclear. CDR1 is LNHDA, CDR2 SQIVND, per germline (reference sequence). The CDR3 sequence is 12 residues long. The V end was cut by 8 bases, the J end by 3 bases, with 10 bases between. For the CDR3, the DNA is TGTGCCAGTGGAGACCCTCACACTGAAGCTTTCTTT. This codes for CASGDPHTEAFF.

The CDR3: CASSPRTGGSEQYF. The CDR3 DNA is TGCGCCAGCAGCCCTAGGACAGGGGGGAGCGAGCAGTACTTC. The V gene is TRBV5-1, the J gene TRBJ2-7; 10 bases match TRBD1. The CDR3 length is 14 residues. Germline assignment: CDR1 SGHRS and CDR2 YFSETQ. The V and J ends lost 4 bases and 6 bases, in that order; junction bases with no gene match: 7.

This clone was found a few times. The chain joins TRBV10-3 to TRBJ2-1; 11 positions match TRBD2. The CDR3 is 15 amino acids. Germline CDR1 is ENHRY and CDR2 is SYGVKD. The trim removed 2 bases at V and 5 bases at J, leaving 2 bases unmatched. CDR3 in DNA: TGTGCCATCAGTGAGAGACTAGCGGGGAACAATGAGCAGTTCTTC. Translating gives CAISERLAGNNEQFF.

The chain has TRBV7-3 and TRBJ2-3; D gene ambiguous. The CDR3 covers 15 residues. The V gene lost 4 bases and the J gene lost 4 bases, with 15 bases spanning the gap. Germline lookup yields CDR1 SGHTA and CDR2 FQGTGA. Written as DNA, the CDR3 is TGTGCCAGCAGCTATAGATTAACTCGGGCAGATACGCAGTATTTT. Its translation is CASSYRLTRADTQYF.

This clone has ten or more counts. J is TRBJ2-7 and V is TRBV27, with TRBD2 identical over 9 bases. The length of the CDR3 is 14 residues. Germline V gene data show CDR1 as MNHEY and CDR2 as SMNVEV (reference sequence). The trim removed 2 bases at V and 4 bases at J, leaving 3 bases unmatched. CDR3 bases: TGTGCCAGCAGTTTAGGCGGGGGGGCTTACGAGCAGTACTTC. Its translation: CASSLGGGAYEQYF.

The chain links TRBV24-1 to TRBJ2-7; D unclear. CDR1 and CDR2 from the germline V gene are KGHDR and SFDVKD. V lost 4 bases and J 4 bases, leaving 7 bases between the germline ends. The CDR3 consists of 12 residues. The CDR3 DNA reads as TGTGCCACCAGTGAGGCCGGGTACGAGCAGTACTTC. Its translation: CATSEAGYEQYF.

The chain uses TRBV4-1 and TRBJ2-7, with 7 positions matching TRBD1. The junction had 8 bases not matched to a gene; V was cut back by 2 bases and J by 7 bases. In germline, CDR1 is MGHRA, CDR2 YSYEKL. The CDR3 loop spans 14 amino acids. The CDR3 is CASSQPNDRVEQYF. Here the CDR3 DNA reads TGCGCCAGCAGCCAACCAAACGACAGGGTAGAGCAGTACTTC.

The chain has TRBV6-5 and TRBJ1-2; D is possibly TRBD1 (6 bases). The germline V and J ends were trimmed by 5 bases and 8 bases, with 15 bases remaining between them. The CDR3 covers 13 residues. Germline values: CDR1 MNHEY, CDR2 SVGAGI. CDR3 loop: CASSQVTGPGYTF. As DNA, the CDR3 is TGTGCCAGCAGTCAGGTGACAGGCCCCGGCTACACCTTC.

The chain uses TRBV27 and TRBJ1-2; D not resolved. The ends were cut back, 2 bases at V and 2 bases at J, with 6 bases in the middle. This CDR3 spans 13 amino acids. CDR1 is MNHEY and CDR2 is SMNVEV in the germline V gene (reference sequence). The CDR3 sequence: CASSLRVNYGYTF. CDR3 nucleotide sequence: TGTGCCAGCAGTTTACGGGTAAACTATGGCTACACCTTC.

The J gene is TRBJ1-6, the V gene TRBV3-1 (or the pseudogene TRBV3-2), with D maybe TRBD1 (5 bases). CDR3 length equals 13 residues. Trimming took off 1 base at V and 8 bases at J, with 6 bases between the two ends. Looked up from germline, CDR1 is LGHDT and CDR2 is YNNKEL (reference sequence). CDR3 residues: CASSQGGDSPLHF. CDR3 bases: TGTGCCAGCAGCCAAGGGGGGGATTCACCCCTCCACTTT.

This chain uses TRBV30 with TRBJ1-5, with D unresolved. The CDR3 spans 13 residues. Trimming took 5 bases from V and 0 from J, leaving 8 bases between them. Per germline, CDR1 GTSNPN and CDR2 SVGIG (reference sequence). CDR3 loop: CAWGWSSNQPQHF. DNA of the CDR3: TGTGCCTGGGGGTGGAGTAGCAATCAGCCCCAGCATTTT.

J is TRBJ2-5 and V is TRBV6-6, with 10 bases identical to TRBD1. Germline CDR1 MNHNY, CDR2 SVGAGI (reference sequence). V trimming: 2 bases; J trimming: 4 bases; junction bases outside the gene matches: 4. The CDR3 is 15 amino acids. In DNA, the CDR3 is TGTGCCAGCAGTTACGAAGACAGGGGGCGAGAGACCCAGTACTTC. It specifies CASSYEDRGRETQYF.

This clone was counted between two and nine times. The chain employs TRBV30 and TRBJ1-6, with TRBD1 as a possible D gene (6 bases). The CDR3 sequence is 15 residues long. V was pared by 0 bases and J by 3 bases, with 9 bases between. Germline-derived CDR1 and CDR2 are GTSNPN and SVGIG (reference sequence). The CDR3 loop is CAWSVTGSYNSPLHF. As DNA, the CDR3 is TGTGCCTGGAGTGTAACAGGGAGCTATAATTCACCCCTCCACTTT.